Listed below are T cell receptor beta chains from one sample, sequenced in a study of blood T cell repertoires in COVID-19. This table comes from immunoSEQ multiplex PCR, and its TCRdb copy is limited to in-frame clones, with some not included. The sample includes approximately 60,000 clones, around four fifths of them seen just once. Sequenced sample: peripheral blood. The receptors shown here come from a man in his fifties or sixties with COVID-19, enrolled during active disease. Both conserved end residues are part of each CDR3. A D gene is named only where the DNA matches it firmly. Clone size is stated in some rows and not others, as once, few, many or a class when expanded.

-,TRBV18,TRBJ2-4,-,CASSGTGNLGNIQYF,TGTGCCAGCTCAGGAACAGGGAACTTGGGAAACATTCAGTACTTC
TRBD1,TRBV6-5,TRBJ2-7,-,CASSRDRGYEQYF,TGTGCCAGCAGCCGGGACAGGGGGTACGAGCAGTACTTC
TRBD1,TRBV29-1,TRBJ2-2,-,CSVGDRGLTGELFF,TGCAGCGTGGGGGACAGGGGTTTAACCGGGGAGCTGTTTTTT
TRBD1,TRBV19,TRBJ1-1,-,CASSKGQVDTEAFF,TGTGCCAGTAGTAAGGGACAGGTCGACACTGAAGCTTTCTTT
TRBD1,TRBV10-3,TRBJ1-2,-,CAISGPGTGLGYGYTF,TGTGCCATCAGTGGACCCGGGACAGGGTTAGGGTATGGCTACACCTTC
TRBD2,TRBV11-2,TRBJ2-7,-,CASSLTGLAGGEQYF,TGTGCCAGCAGCCTCACGGGCCTAGCGGGAGGCGAGCAGTACTTC
TRBD2,TRBV29-1,TRBJ2-5,-,CSVEGGGWRETQYF,TGCAGCGTTGAAGGGGGGGGGTGGAGAGAGACCCAGTACTTC
-,TRBV7-9,TRBJ1-5,-,CASSLGGQPQHF,TGTGCCAGCAGCTTAGGGGGCCAGCCCCAGCATTTT
TRBD1,TRBV2,TRBJ1-6,few,CASSGTGLHHSPLHF,TGTGCCTCCTCCGGGACAGGGCTACATCATTCACCCCTCCACTTT
-,TRBV28,TRBJ2-3,-,CASSPEGVGTDTQYF,TGTGCCAGCAGTCCAGAAGGGGTCGGCACAGATACGCAGTATTTT
-,TRBV14,TRBJ2-5,-,CASSQVVQETQYF,TGTGCCAGCAGCCAAGTAGTACAAGAGACCCAGTACTTC
-,TRBV5-1,TRBJ2-2,-,CASTYASGLGTGELFF,TGCGCCAGCACCTACGCCTCGGGACTCGGCACCGGGGAGCTGTTTTTT
-,TRBV28,TRBJ1-2,-,CASSLDSRNYGYTF,TGTGCCAGCAGTTTGGACAGCCGTAACTATGGCTACACCTTC
-,TRBV4-1,TRBJ1-1,-,CASSQLIGQWNTEAFF,TGCGCCAGCAGCCAGCTAATAGGACAGTGGAACACTGAAGCTTTCTTT
TRBD1,TRBV2,TRBJ2-1,-,CASSPRTGRGNEQFF,TGTGCCAGCAGTCCTAGGACAGGGAGAGGCAATGAGCAGTTCTTC
-,TRBV21-1,TRBJ2-7,-,CASSSGGGQRAILYEQYF,TGTGCCAGCAGCAGCGGGGGTGGACAGCGTGCCATACTCTACGAGCAGTACTTC
-,TRBV19,TRBJ1-4,-,CASSIRGKLFF,TGTGCCAGTAGTATAAGGGGAAAACTGTTTTTT
-,TRBV9,TRBJ1-3,-,CASSVAVSRNTIYF,TGTGCCAGCAGCGTAGCGGTTTCGAGAAACACCATATATTTT
-,TRBV5-1,TRBJ1-4,-,CASSLASATNEKLFF,TGCGCCAGCAGCTTGGCGTCAGCAACTAATGAAAAACTGTTTTTT
-,TRBV19,TRBJ2-7,-,CATNPARSTVPPPYEQYF,TGTGCCACCAACCCTGCAAGGAGTACCGTCCCTCCCCCCTACGAGCAGTACTTC
-,TRBV5-6,TRBJ1-2,-,CASSLRANYGYTF,TGTGCCAGCAGCTTGCGAGCTAACTATGGCTACACCTTC
-,TRBV5-6,TRBJ1-4,-,CASSLPGATNEKLFF,TGTGCCAGCAGCTTGCCGGGAGCAACTAATGAAAAACTGTTTTTT
TRBD2,TRBV2,TRBJ2-2,once,CASRRTSSRAGELFF,TGTGCCAGCCGCCGGACTAGCTCGCGGGCCGGGGAGCTGTTTTTT
-,TRBV2,TRBJ2-7,-,CASRARTESYEQYF,TGTGCCAGCAGGGCCAGGACAGAATCCTACGAGCAGTACTTC
-,TRBV15,TRBJ1-6,-,CATRWGLRSPLHF,TGTGCCACCCGGTGGGGCTTACGGTCACCCCTCCACTTT
-,TRBV6-2/TRBV6-3,TRBJ2-3,-,CASSYLSGARTDTQYF,TGTGCCAGCAGTTATCTGTCAGGGGCTCGCACAGATACGCAGTATTTT
-,TRBV7-9,TRBJ2-2,-,CASSLGRSGELFF,TGTGCCAGCAGCTTAGGGCGGTCCGGGGAGCTGTTTTTT
TRBD1,TRBV19,TRBJ1-1,-,CASRRQGFGTEAFF,TGTGCCAGTAGGAGACAGGGGTTCGGCACTGAAGCTTTCTTT
-,TRBV5-1,TRBJ1-2,-,CASRASSGTYSNYGYTF,TGCGCCAGCAGGGCCTCAAGCGGAACCTATTCTAACTATGGCTACACCTTC
TRBD1,TRBV30,TRBJ2-5,-,CAWRPPPGQGTGETQYF,TGTGCCTGGCGGCCTCCACCGGGACAGGGGACAGGGGAGACCCAGTACTTC
-,TRBV19,TRBJ2-5,-,CASGVSGRSETQYF,TGTGCCAGTGGGGTCTCGGGGAGAAGCGAGACCCAGTACTTC
TRBD1,TRBV28,TRBJ1-2,once,CASSEGQFYGYTF,TGTGCCAGCAGCGAGGGACAGTTCTATGGCTACACCTTC
TRBD2,TRBV9,TRBJ2-1,-,CASSVEAGNRTSYNEQFF,TGTGCCAGCAGCGTAGAAGCGGGGAATAGAACCTCCTACAATGAGCAGTTCTTC
-,TRBV30,TRBJ2-7,-,CAWSVRDYEQYF,TGTGCCTGGAGTGTACGAGACTACGAGCAGTACTTC
TRBD1,TRBV29-1,TRBJ1-5,-,CSVTQGGNNQPQHF,TGCAGCGTTACACAGGGGGGGAACAATCAGCCCCAGCATTTT
TRBD1,TRBV19,TRBJ2-2,few,CASRILQGYTGELFF,TGTGCCAGTAGGATCCTACAGGGGTACACCGGGGAGCTGTTTTTT
TRBD1,TRBV12-3/TRBV12-4,TRBJ1-2,-,CASSSWTGGYTF,TGTGCCAGCAGTTCTTGGACAGGGGGCTACACCTTC
TRBD1,TRBV19,TRBJ1-2,few,CATRQGAYGYTF,TGTGCCACCCGACAGGGAGCCTATGGCTACACCTTC
TRBD1,TRBV30,TRBJ2-5,-,CAYDSRQGRETQYF,TGTGCCTATGATTCTAGACAGGGTCGAGAGACCCAGTACTTC
TRBD1,TRBV9,TRBJ2-1,once,CASLDREGKRSYNEQFF,TGTGCCAGCCTAGACAGGGAAGGGAAGAGGTCCTACAATGAGCAGTTCTTC
-,TRBV7-2,TRBJ2-2,few,CASSPQGRRGGELFF,TGTGCCAGCAGCCCACAGGGACGGCGTGGCGGGGAGCTGTTTTTT
TRBD1,TRBV2,TRBJ1-2,-,CASSGGQGGWGYTF,TGTGCCAGCAGTGGAGGCCAGGGGGGTTGGGGCTACACCTTC
-,TRBV29-1,TRBJ2-5,-,CSVEAGETQYF,TGCAGCGTTGAAGCAGGAGAGACCCAGTACTTC
-,TRBV5-1,TRBJ2-7,-,CASSFDSSYEQYF,TGCGCCAGCAGCTTCGACAGCTCCTACGAGCAGTACTTC
-,TRBV3-1/TRBV3-2,TRBJ1-6,-,CASSQDGLQGSSPLHF,TGTGCCAGCAGCCAAGATGGGTTGCAGGGTAGTTCACCCCTCCACTTT
TRBD1,TRBV29-1,TRBJ2-3,-,CSVGTGRTDTQYF,TGCAGCGTTGGGACAGGTCGCACAGATACGCAGTATTTT
TRBD2,TRBV28,TRBJ2-7,once,CASSRSGGGTYEQYF,TGTGCCAGCAGTCGGAGCGGGGGGGGAACCTACGAGCAGTACTTC
TRBD2,TRBV6-6,TRBJ2-3,-,CASSPGGPEYF,TGTGCCAGCAGCCCGGGAGGGCCAGAGTATTTT
TRBD2,TRBV5-4,TRBJ2-7,-,CASSPTSGSYEQYF,TGTGCCAGCAGCCCGACTAGCGGGAGCTACGAGCAGTACTTC